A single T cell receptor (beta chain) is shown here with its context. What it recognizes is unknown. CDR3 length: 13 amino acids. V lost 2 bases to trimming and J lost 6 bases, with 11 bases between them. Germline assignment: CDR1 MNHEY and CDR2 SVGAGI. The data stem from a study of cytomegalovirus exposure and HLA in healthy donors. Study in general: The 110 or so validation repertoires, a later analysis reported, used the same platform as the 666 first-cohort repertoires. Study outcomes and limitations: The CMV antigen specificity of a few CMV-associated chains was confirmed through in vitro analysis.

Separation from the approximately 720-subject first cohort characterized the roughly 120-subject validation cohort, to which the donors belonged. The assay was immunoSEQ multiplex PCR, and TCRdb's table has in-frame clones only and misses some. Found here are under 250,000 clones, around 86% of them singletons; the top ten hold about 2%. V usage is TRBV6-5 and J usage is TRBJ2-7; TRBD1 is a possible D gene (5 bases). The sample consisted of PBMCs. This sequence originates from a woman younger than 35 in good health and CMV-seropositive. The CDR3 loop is CASSYAAGIEQYF. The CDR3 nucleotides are TGTGCCAGCAGTTACGCGGCAGGGATCGAGCAGTACTTC.